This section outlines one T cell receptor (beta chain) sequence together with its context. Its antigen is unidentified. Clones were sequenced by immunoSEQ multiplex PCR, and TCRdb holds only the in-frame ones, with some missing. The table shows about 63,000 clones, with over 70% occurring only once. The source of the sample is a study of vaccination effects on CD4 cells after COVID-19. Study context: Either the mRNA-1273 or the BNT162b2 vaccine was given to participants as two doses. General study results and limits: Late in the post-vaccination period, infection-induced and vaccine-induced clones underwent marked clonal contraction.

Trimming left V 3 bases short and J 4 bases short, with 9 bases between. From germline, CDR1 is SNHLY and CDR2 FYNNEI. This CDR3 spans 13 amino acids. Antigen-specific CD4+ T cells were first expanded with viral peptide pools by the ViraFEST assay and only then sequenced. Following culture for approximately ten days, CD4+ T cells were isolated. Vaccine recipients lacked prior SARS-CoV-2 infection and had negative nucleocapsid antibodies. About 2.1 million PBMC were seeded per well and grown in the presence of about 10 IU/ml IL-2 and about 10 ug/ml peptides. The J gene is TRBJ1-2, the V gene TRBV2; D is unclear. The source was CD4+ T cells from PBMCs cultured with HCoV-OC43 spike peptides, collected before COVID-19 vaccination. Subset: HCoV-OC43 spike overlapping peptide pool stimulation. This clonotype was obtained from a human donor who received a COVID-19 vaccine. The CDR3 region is CASSDGEGYGYTF. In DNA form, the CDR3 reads TGTGCCAGCAGTGACGGGGAGGGCTATGGCTACACCTTC.